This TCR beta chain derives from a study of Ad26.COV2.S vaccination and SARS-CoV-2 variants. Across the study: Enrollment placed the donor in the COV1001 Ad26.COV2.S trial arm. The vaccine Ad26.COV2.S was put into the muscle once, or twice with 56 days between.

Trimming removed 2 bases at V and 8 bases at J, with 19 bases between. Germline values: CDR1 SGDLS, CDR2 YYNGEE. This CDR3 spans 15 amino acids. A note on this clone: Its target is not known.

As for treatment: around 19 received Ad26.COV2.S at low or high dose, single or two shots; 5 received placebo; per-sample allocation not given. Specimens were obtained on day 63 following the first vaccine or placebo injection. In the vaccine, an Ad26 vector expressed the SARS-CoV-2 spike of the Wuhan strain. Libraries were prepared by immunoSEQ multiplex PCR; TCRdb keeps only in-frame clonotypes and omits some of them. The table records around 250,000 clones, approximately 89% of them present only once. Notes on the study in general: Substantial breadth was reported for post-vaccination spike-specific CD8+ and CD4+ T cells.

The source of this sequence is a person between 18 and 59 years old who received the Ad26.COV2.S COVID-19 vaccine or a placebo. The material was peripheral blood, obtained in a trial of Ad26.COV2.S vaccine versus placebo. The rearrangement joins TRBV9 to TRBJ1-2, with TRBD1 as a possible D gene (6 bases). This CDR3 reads CASSVATGNWEGYTF. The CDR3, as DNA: TGTGCCAGCAGCGTCGCAACAGGGAACTGGGAGGGCTACACCTTC. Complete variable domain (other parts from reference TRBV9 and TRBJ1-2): DSGVTQTPKHLITATGQRVTLRCSPRSGDLSVYWYQQSLDQGLQFLIQYYNGEERAKGNILERFSAQQFPDLHSELNLSSLELGDSALYFCASSVATGNWEGYTFGSGTRLTVV.